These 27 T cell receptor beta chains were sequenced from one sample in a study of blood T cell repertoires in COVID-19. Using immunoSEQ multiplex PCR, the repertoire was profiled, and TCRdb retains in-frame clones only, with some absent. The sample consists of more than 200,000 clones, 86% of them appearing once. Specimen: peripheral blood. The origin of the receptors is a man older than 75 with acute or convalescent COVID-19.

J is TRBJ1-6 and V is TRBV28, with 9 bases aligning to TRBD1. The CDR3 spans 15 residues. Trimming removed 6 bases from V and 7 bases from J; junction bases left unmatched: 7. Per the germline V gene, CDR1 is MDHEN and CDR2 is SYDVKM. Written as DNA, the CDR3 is TGTGCCAGCAGCCGCACCGGGACAGGGAATTCACCCCTCCACTTT. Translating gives CASSRTGTGNSPLHF.

Written as DNA, the CDR3 is TGCGCCAGGGGTGATGGGCGACCCCACGAGCAGTACTTC. Translated, it gives CARGDGRPHEQYF. This chain uses TRBV23-1 with TRBJ2-7; D not resolved. TRBV23-1 carries the ORF label, with uncertain function. The CDR3 is 13 residues long. The ends were cut back, 9 bases at V and 5 bases at J, with 17 bases in the middle.

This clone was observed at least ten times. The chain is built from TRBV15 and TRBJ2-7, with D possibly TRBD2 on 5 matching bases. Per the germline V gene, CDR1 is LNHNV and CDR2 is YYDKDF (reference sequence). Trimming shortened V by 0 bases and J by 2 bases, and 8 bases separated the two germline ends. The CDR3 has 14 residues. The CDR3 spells CATSRDLRAYEQYV. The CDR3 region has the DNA TGTGCCACCAGCAGAGATTTGAGGGCCTACGAGCAGTACGTC.

CDR3 residues: CASSQTGQHNTEAFF. The CDR3 coding sequence is TGTGCCAGCAGCCAAACGGGACAGCACAACACTGAAGCTTTCTTT. V gene TRBV16 combines with J gene TRBJ1-1, with 7 bases identical to TRBD1. The CDR3 runs 15 residues. The ends lost 2 bases at V and 2 bases at J; junction bases unmatched: 5. Germline V lookup: CDR1 KGHSY, CDR2 FQNENV.

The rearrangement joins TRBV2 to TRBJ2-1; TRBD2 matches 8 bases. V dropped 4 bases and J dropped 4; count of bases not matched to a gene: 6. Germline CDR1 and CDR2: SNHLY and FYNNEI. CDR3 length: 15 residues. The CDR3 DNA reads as TGTGCCAGCAGTGCGGGAGGGGGGGCTTACAATGAGCAGTTCTTC. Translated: CASSAGGGAYNEQFF. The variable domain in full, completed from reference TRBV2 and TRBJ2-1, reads EPEVTQTPSHQVTQMGQEVILRCVPISNHLYFYWYRQILGQKVEFLVSFYNNEISEKSEIFDDQFSVERPDGSNFTLKIRSTKLEDSAMYFCASSAGGGAYNEQFFGPGTRLTVL.

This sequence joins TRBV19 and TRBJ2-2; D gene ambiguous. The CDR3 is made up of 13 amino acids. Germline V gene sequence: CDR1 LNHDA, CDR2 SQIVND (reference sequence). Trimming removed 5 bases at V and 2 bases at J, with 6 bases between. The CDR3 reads CASSLINTGELFF. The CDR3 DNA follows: TGTGCCAGTAGTTTAATTAACACCGGGGAGCTGTTTTTT. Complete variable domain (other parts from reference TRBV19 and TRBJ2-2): DGGITQSPKYLFRKEGQNVTLSCEQNLNHDAMYWYRQDPGQGLRLIYYSQIVNDFQKGDIAEGYSVSREKKESFPLTVTSAQKNPTAFYLCASSLINTGELFFGEGSRLTVL.

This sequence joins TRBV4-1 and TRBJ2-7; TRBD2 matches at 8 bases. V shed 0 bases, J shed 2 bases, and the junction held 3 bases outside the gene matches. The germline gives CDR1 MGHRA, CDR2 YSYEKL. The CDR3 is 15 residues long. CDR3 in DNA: TGCGCCAGCAGCCAAGATAGGCGGGGGGCCTACGAGCAGTACGTC. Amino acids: CASSQDRRGAYEQYV.

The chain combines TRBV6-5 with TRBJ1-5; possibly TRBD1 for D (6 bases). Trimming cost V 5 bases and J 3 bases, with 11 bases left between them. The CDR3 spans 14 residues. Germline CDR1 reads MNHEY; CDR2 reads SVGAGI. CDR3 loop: CASSQTGNNQPQHF. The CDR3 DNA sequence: TGTGCCAGCAGTCAAACAGGGAACAATCAGCCCCAGCATTTT.

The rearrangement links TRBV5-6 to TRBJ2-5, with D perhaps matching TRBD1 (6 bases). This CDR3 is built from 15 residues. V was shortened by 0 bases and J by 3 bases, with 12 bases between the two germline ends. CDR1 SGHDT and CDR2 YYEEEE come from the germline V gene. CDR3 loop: CASSLGRTVKETQYF. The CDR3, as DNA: TGTGCCAGCAGCTTGGGAAGGACAGTTAAAGAGACCCAGTACTTC.

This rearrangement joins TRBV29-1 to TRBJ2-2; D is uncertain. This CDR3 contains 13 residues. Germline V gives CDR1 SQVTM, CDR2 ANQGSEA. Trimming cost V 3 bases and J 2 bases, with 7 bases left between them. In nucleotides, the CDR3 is TGCAGCGTTGAGGCAGTCAACACCGGGGAGCTGTTTTTT. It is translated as CSVEAVNTGELFF.

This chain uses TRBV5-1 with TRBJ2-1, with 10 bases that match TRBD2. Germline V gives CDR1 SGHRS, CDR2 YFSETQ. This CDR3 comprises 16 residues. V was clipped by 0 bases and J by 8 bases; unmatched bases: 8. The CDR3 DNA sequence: TGCGCCAGCAGCTTGGTTCCTAGCGGGAGCGGTCATGAGCAGTTCTTC. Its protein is CASSLVPSGSGHEQFF.

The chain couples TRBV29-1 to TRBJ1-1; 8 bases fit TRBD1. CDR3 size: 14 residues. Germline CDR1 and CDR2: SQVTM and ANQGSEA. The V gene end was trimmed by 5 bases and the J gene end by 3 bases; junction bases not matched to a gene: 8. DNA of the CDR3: TGCAGCGTTCAACGAGGGACAGGCGACACTGAAGCTTTCTTT. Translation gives CSVQRGTGDTEAFF.

The CDR3 DNA reads as TGTGCCACCAGTGACGCGGACAGACTCTATGGCTACACCTTC. Protein product: CATSDADRLYGYTF. V is TRBV24-1 and J is TRBJ1-2; weak D call: TRBD1 (6 bases). The CDR3 is 14 amino acids. Germline-derived CDR1 and CDR2 are KGHDR and SFDVKD. The V end lost 4 bases, the J end lost 4 bases, and 12 bases lay between the germline ends.

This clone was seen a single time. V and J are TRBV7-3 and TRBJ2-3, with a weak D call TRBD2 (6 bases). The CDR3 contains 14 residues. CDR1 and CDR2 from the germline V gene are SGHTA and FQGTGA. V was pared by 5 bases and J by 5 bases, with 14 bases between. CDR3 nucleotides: TGTGCCAGCAGCCAGACTAGTAAAGGAGATACGCAGTATTTT. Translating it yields CASSQTSKGDTQYF.

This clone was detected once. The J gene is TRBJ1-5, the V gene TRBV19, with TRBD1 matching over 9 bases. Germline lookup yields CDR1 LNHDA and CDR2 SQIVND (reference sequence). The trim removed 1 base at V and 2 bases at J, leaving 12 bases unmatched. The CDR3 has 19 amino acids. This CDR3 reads CASSIGGPTTGGGNQPQHF. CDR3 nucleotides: TGTGCCAGTAGTATAGGGGGCCCAACGACAGGGGGTGGCAATCAGCCCCAGCATTTT. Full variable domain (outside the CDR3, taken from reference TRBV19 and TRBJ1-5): DGGITQSPKYLFRKEGQNVTLSCEQNLNHDAMYWYRQDPGQGLRLIYYSQIVNDFQKGDIAEGYSVSREKKESFPLTVTSAQKNPTAFYLCASSIGGPTTGGGNQPQHFGDGTRLSIL.

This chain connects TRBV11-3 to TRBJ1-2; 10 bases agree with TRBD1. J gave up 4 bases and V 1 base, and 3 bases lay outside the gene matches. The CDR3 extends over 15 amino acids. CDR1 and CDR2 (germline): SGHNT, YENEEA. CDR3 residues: CASSLVGTGVYGYTF. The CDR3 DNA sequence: TGTGCCAGCAGCTTAGTCGGGACAGGGGTCTATGGCTACACCTTC.

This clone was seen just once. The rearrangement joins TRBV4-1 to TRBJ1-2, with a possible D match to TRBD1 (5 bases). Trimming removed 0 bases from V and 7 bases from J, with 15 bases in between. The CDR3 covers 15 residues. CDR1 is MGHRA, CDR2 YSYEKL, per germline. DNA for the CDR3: TGCGCCAGCAGCCAAGATCCAGGGATAATCGGTGGCTACACCTTC. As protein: CASSQDPGIIGGYTF.

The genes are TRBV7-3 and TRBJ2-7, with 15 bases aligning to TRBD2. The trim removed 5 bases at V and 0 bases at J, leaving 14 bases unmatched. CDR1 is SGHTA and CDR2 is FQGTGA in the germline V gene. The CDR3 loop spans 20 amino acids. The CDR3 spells CASSNNGGLAGGRSSYEQYV. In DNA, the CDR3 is TGTGCCAGCAGCAATAACGGGGGACTAGCGGGAGGCAGAAGCTCCTACGAGCAGTACGTC.

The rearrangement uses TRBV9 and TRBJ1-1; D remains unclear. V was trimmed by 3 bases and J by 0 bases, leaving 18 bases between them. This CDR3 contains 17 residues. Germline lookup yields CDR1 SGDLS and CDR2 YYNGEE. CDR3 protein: CASSATDYVRVNTEAFF. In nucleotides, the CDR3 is TGTGCCAGCAGCGCGACGGACTACGTTAGGGTGAACACTGAAGCTTTCTTT.

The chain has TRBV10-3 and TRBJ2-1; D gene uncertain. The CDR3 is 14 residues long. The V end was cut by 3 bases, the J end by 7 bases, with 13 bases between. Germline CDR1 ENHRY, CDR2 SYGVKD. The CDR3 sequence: CAISETPARNEQFF. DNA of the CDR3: TGTGCCATCAGTGAAACGCCCGCTAGGAATGAGCAGTTCTTC.

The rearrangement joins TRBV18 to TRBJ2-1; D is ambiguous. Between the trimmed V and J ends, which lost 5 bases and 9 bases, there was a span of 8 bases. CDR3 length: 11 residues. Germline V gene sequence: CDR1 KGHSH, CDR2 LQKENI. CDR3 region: CASSSRIEQFF. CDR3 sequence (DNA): TGTGCCAGCTCATCCCGTATTGAGCAGTTCTTC. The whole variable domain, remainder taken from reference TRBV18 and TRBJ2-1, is NAGVMQNPRHLVRRRGQEARLRCSPMKGHSHVYWYRQLPEEGLKFMVYLQKENIIDESGMPKERFSAEFPKEGPSILRIQQVVRGDSAAYFCASSSRIEQFFGPGTRLTVL.

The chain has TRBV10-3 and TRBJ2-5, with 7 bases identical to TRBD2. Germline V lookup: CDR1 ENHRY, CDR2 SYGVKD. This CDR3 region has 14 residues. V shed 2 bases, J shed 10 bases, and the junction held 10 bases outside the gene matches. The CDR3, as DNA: TGTGCCATCAGTGAGGGCCTAGCGGATAGGAACCAGTACTTC. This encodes CAISEGLADRNQYF.

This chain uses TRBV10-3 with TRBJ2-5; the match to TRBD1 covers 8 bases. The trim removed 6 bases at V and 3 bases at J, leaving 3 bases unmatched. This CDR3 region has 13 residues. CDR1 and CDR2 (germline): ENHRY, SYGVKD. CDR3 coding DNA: TGTGCCATCAGACCGGACAGGGAAGAGACCCAGTACTTC. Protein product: CAIRPDREETQYF.

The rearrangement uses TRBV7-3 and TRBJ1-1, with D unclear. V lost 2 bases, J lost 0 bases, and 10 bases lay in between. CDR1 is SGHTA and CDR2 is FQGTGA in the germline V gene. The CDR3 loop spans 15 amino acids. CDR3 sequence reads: CASSLSRFMNTEAFF. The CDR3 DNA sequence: TGTGCCAGCAGCTTATCGAGATTTATGAACACTGAAGCTTTCTTT.

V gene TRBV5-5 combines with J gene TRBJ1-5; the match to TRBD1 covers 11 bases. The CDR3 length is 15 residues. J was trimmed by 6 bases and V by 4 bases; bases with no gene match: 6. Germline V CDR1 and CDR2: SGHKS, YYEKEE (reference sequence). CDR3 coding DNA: TGTGCCAGCAGCAAAGGACAGGGGGCGGGTCAGCCCCAGCATTTT. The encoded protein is CASSKGQGAGQPQHF.

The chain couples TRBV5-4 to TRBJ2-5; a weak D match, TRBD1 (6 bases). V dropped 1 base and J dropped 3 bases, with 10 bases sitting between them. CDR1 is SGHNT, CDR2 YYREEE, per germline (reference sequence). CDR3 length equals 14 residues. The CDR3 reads CASSLKQGKETQYF. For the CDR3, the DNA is TGTGCCAGCAGCTTGAAACAGGGAAAAGAGACCCAGTACTTC. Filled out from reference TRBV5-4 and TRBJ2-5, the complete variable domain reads ETGVTQSPTHLIKTRGQQVTLRCSSQSGHNTVSWYQQALGQGPQFIFQYYREEENGRGNFPPRFSGLQFPNYSSELNVNALELDDSALYLCASSLKQGKETQYFGPGTRLLVL.

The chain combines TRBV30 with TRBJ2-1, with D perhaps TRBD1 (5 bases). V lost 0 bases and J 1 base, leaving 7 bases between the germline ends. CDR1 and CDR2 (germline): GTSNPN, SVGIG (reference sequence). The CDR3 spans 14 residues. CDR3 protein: CAWSVDTSYNEQFF. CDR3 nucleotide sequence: TGTGCCTGGAGTGTGGACACGTCCTACAATGAGCAGTTCTTC.